Listed below are T cell receptor beta chains from one sample, sequenced in a study of OX40 agonist ivuxolimab in advanced cancers. TCRdb's copy holds only in-frame clones and misses some; the assay was immunoSEQ multiplex PCR. The sample shows about 78,000 clones, more than 80% of them seen only once. The starting material was CD4+ or CD8+ T cells sorted from blood, obtained in a trial of the OX40 agonist ivuxolimab. Receptor source: an adult with an advanced solid tumor such as melanoma, head and neck, liver or kidney cancer. Both conserved end residues are part of each CDR3. A D gene is named only where the DNA matches it firmly. Rows may omit the clone size; those that give it use once, few, many or a size class.

v_call: TRBV28
clone_size: -
d_call: TRBD2
j_call: TRBJ2-7
cdr3_nt: TGTGCCAGCAGTTCCCCTCCGACGGGACTAGTCCCCCACGAGCAGTACTTC
cdr3_aa: CASSSPPTGLVPHEQYF

v_call: TRBV9
clone_size: few
d_call: -
j_call: TRBJ1-2
cdr3_nt: TGTGCCAGCAGCGTAGGGCCAGGGGACCTCTCTGGCTACACCTTC
cdr3_aa: CASSVGPGDLSGYTF

v_call: TRBV7-3
clone_size: -
d_call: -
j_call: TRBJ2-6
cdr3_nt: TGTGCCAGCAGGATACAGGAGTCTGGGGCCAACGTCCTGACTTTC
cdr3_aa: CASRIQESGANVLTF

v_call: TRBV5-1
clone_size: -
d_call: TRBD1
j_call: TRBJ1-5
cdr3_nt: TGCGCCAGCAGCTTGGGGTCGCTGGACAGGGGGAATCAGCCCCAGCATTTT
cdr3_aa: CASSLGSLDRGNQPQHF

v_call: TRBV5-4
clone_size: -
d_call: TRBD1
j_call: TRBJ2-7
cdr3_nt: TGTGCCAGCATGGTAGGACAGGGTTCCTACGAGCAGTACTTC
cdr3_aa: CASMVGQGSYEQYF

v_call: TRBV5-6
clone_size: -
d_call: TRBD1
j_call: TRBJ1-5
cdr3_nt: TGTGCCAGCAGTAAAGGGACAGGGGGCACTACCGGTGGGGATTTT
cdr3_aa: CASSKGTGGTTGGDF

v_call: TRBV9
clone_size: -
d_call: TRBD1
j_call: TRBJ1-1
cdr3_nt: TGTGCCAGCAGCGCCAAGACAGGGAAGGTGAACACTGAAGCTTTCTTT
cdr3_aa: CASSAKTGKVNTEAFF

v_call: TRBV5-1
clone_size: -
d_call: TRBD1
j_call: TRBJ1-2
cdr3_nt: TGCGCCAGCAGCGTAACAGGGGAGGGCTATGGCTACACCTTC
cdr3_aa: CASSVTGEGYGYTF

v_call: TRBV5-1
clone_size: -
d_call: TRBD2
j_call: TRBJ2-1
cdr3_nt: TGCGCCAGCAGCCCTAGGACTAGCGGCTCCTACAATGAGCAGTTCTTC
cdr3_aa: CASSPRTSGSYNEQFF

v_call: TRBV5-1
clone_size: once
d_call: -
j_call: TRBJ2-7
cdr3_nt: TGCGCCAGCAGCTTGGTGGGGGGCCCCAGCTCCTACGAGCAGTACTTC
cdr3_aa: CASSLVGGPSSYEQYF

v_call: TRBV2
clone_size: -
d_call: TRBD2
j_call: TRBJ2-1
cdr3_nt: TGTGCCAGCAGTTCCGGGACTAGCGGGATTGGGTACAATGAGCAGTTCTTC
cdr3_aa: CASSSGTSGIGYNEQFF

v_call: TRBV30
clone_size: -
d_call: -
j_call: TRBJ1-1
cdr3_nt: TGTGCCTGGAGTGTAGAATCCATCACTGAAGCTTTCTTT
cdr3_aa: CAWSVESITEAFF

v_call: TRBV5-1
clone_size: -
d_call: -
j_call: TRBJ1-4
cdr3_nt: TGCGCCAGCAGCCGAGGACGGGGCGTAAACGAAAAACTGTTTTTT
cdr3_aa: CASSRGRGVNEKLFF

v_call: TRBV15
clone_size: -
d_call: -
j_call: TRBJ2-1
cdr3_nt: TGTGCCACCAGCAGAGATAAGGGATTCAATGAGCAGTTCTTC
cdr3_aa: CATSRDKGFNEQFF

v_call: TRBV5-1
clone_size: -
d_call: TRBD1
j_call: TRBJ2-7
cdr3_nt: TGCGCCAGCAGCAACCGTGGACAGGGGACCTACGAGCAGTACTTC
cdr3_aa: CASSNRGQGTYEQYF

v_call: TRBV13
clone_size: -
d_call: -
j_call: TRBJ1-2
cdr3_nt: TGTGCCAGCAGCTTCGGGGGGCAAGCTAACTATGGCTACACCTTC
cdr3_aa: CASSFGGQANYGYTF

v_call: TRBV7-2
clone_size: -
d_call: -
j_call: TRBJ2-7
cdr3_nt: TGTGCCAGCAGCTCACGTGCGGAGTCCTACGAGCAGTACTTC
cdr3_aa: CASSSRAESYEQYF

v_call: TRBV7-3
clone_size: -
d_call: -
j_call: TRBJ2-3
cdr3_nt: TGTGCCAGCAGCCCTAACACAGATACGCAGTATTTT
cdr3_aa: CASSPNTDTQYF

v_call: TRBV5-1
clone_size: few
d_call: TRBD1
j_call: TRBJ2-5
cdr3_nt: TGCGCCAGCAGTCCGACCGGGACAGGGGTGAAGACCCAGTACTTC
cdr3_aa: CASSPTGTGVKTQYF

v_call: TRBV14
clone_size: -
d_call: -
j_call: TRBJ2-3
cdr3_nt: TGTGCCAGCAGCCAAGATGGAGGGCAGGGCACAGATACGCAGTATTTT
cdr3_aa: CASSQDGGQGTDTQYF

v_call: TRBV10-3
clone_size: -
d_call: TRBD2
j_call: TRBJ2-1
cdr3_nt: TGTGCCATCAAAGTAAGCGGGGGCTCCTACAATGAGCAGTTCTTC
cdr3_aa: CAIKVSGGSYNEQFF

v_call: TRBV28
clone_size: -
d_call: TRBD2
j_call: TRBJ2-7
cdr3_nt: TGTGCCAGCAGTTCGCGGGGGAGGGACTTTCGGCTATTCTACGAGCAGTACTTC
cdr3_aa: CASSSRGRDFRLFYEQYF